These 2 T cell receptor beta chains originate from one sample sequenced in a study of spatial heterogeneity in lung cancer. Study-wide findings and caveats: Counts that tracked tumor mutation counts were those of expanded intratumoral alpha and beta TCRs.

Their antigens are not known. The time point denotes: sample taken at primary tumor resection. One entry per CDR3 protein results from TCRdb running MiXCR on the 5' RACE reads. The table includes approximately 11,000 distinct CDR3 sequences, around 10% detected once. Sample: lung tumor tissue, taken at surgery. The receptors stem from a female donor with early-stage non-small cell lung cancer.

This clonotype was observed a few times. This rearrangement joins TRBV7-2 to TRBJ2-2, with TRBD1 as a possible D gene (5 bases). The germline V gene encodes CDR1 SGHTA and CDR2 FQGNSA. Trimming left V 5 bases short and J 0 bases short, with 10 bases between. This CDR3 comprises 15 residues. CDR3 residues: CASSPRAANTGELFF. The CDR3 DNA follows: TGTGCCAGCAGCCCCAGGGCGGCGAACACCGGGGAGCTGTTTTTT. The complete variable domain, with remaining parts taken from reference TRBV7-2 and TRBJ2-2, reads GAGVSQSPSNKVTEKGKDVELRCDPISGHTALYWYRQSLGQGLEFLIYFQGNSAPDKSGLPSDRFSAERTGGSVSTLTIQRTQQEDSAVYLCASSPRAANTGELFFGEGSRLTVL.

The CDR3: CSGLRGGGTEAFF. CDR3 sequence (DNA): TGCAGCGGCCTTAGAGGGGGCGGCACTGAAGCTTTCTTT. The chain carries TRBV29-1 and TRBJ1-1, with 7 bases lining up with TRBD1. Germline CDR1 is SQVTM and CDR2 is ANQGSEA. V lost 7 bases, J lost 4 bases, and 9 bases stayed unmatched. The CDR3 runs to 13 residues. The whole variable domain, remainder taken from reference TRBV29-1 and TRBJ1-1, is SAVISQKPSRDICQRGTSLTIQCQVDSQVTMMFWYRQQPGQSLTLIATANQGSEATYESGFVIDKFPISRPNLTFSTLTVSNMSPEDSSIYLCSGLRGGGTEAFFGQGTRLTVV.